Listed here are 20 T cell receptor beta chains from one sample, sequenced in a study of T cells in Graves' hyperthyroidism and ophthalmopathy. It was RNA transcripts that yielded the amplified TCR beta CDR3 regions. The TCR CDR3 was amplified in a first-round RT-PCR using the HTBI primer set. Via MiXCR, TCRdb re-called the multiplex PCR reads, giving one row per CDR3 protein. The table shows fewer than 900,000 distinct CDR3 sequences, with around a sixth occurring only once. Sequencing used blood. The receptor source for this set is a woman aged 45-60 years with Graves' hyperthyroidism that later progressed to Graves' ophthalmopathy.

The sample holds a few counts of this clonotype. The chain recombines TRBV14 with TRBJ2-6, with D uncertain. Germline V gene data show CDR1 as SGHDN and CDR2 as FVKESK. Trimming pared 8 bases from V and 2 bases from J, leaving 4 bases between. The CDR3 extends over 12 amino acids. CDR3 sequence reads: CASGAGANVLTF. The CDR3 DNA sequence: TGTGCCAGCGGGGCTGGGGCCAACGTCCTGACTTTC.

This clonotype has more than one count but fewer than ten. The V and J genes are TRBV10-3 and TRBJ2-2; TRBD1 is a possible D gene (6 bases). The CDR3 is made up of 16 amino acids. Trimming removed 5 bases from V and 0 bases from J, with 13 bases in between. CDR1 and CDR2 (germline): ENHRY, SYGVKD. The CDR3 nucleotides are TGTGCCATCAGTACCCCCGCAGGGGCGAACACCGGGGAGCTGTTTTTT. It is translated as CAISTPAGANTGELFF.

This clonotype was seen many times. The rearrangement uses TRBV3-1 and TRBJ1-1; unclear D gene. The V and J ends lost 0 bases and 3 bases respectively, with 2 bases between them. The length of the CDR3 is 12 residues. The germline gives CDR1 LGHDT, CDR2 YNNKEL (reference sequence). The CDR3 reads CASSQEYTEAFF. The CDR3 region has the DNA TGTGCCAGCAGCCAAGAGTACACTGAAGCTTTCTTT.

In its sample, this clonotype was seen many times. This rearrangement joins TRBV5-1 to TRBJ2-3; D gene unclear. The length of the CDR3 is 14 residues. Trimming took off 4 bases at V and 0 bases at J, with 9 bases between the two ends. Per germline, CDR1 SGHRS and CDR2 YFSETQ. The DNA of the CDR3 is TGCGCCAGCAGCAGTACTCCTAGCACAGATACGCAGTATTTT. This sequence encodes CASSSTPSTDTQYF.

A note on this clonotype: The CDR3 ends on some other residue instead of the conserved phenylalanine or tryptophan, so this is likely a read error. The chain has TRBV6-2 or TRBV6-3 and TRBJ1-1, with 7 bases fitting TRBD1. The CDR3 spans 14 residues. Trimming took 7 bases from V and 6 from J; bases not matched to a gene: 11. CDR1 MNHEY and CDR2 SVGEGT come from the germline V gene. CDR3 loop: CASKSNRGGPEAFV. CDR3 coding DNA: TGTGCCAGCAAGTCGAACAGGGGTGGTCCTGAAGCTTTCGTT.

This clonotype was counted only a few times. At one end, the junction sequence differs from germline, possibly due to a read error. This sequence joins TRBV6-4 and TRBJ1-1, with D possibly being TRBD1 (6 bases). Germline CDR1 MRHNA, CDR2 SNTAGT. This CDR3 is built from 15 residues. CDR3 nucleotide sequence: TGTGCCAGCAGTTACTCGCGACAGGTTGTTGCTGAAGCTTTCTTT. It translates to CASSYSRQVVAEAFF.

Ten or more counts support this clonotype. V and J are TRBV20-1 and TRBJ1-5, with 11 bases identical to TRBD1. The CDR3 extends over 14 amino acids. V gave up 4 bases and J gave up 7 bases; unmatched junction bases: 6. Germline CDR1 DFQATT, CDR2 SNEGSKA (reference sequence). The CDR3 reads CSANGQGAVQPQHF. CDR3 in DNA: TGCAGTGCTAATGGACAGGGGGCTGTACAGCCCCAGCATTTT.

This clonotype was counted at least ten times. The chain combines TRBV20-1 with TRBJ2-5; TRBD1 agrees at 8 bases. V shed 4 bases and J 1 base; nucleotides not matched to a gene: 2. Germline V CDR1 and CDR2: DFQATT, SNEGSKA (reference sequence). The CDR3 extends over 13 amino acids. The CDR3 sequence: CSATGTGQETQYF. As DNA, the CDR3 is TGCAGTGCTACAGGGACAGGCCAAGAGACCCAGTACTTC.

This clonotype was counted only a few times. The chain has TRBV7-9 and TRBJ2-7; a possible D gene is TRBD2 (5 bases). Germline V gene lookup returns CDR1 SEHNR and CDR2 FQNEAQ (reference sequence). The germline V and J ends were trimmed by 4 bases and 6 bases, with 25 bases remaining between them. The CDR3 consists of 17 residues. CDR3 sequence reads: CASSSGLSSTGLFEQYF. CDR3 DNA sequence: TGTGCCAGCAGCTCGGGTCTCTCCAGTACGGGATTGTTCGAGCAGTACTTC.

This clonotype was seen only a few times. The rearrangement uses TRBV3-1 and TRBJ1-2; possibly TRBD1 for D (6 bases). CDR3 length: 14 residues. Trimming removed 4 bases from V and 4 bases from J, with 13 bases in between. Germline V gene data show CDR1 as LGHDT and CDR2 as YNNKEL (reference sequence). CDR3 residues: CASSLGGSPYGYTF. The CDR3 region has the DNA TGTGCCAGCAGCCTAGGGGGGTCTCCCTATGGCTACACCTTC.

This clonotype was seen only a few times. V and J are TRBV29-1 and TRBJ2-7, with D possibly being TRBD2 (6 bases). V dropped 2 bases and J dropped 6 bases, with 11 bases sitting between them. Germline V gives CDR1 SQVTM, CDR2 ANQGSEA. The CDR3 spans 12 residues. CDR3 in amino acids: CSVERGGPEQYF. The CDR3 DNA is TGCAGCGTTGAAAGGGGAGGTCCCGAGCAGTACTTC.

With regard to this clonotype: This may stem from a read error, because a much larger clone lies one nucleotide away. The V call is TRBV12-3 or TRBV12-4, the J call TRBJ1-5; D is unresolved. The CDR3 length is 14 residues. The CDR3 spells CASRTNSRGQLQHF. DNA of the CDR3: TGTGCCAGCAGAACAAACTCCCGGGGTCAGCTCCAGCATTTT.

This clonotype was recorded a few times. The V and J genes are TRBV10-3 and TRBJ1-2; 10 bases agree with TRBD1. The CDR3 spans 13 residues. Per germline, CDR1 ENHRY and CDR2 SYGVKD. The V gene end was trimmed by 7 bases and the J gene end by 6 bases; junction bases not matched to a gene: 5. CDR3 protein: CAITRDRGDGYTF. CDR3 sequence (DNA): TGTGCCATCACTAGGGACAGGGGTGATGGCTACACCTTC.

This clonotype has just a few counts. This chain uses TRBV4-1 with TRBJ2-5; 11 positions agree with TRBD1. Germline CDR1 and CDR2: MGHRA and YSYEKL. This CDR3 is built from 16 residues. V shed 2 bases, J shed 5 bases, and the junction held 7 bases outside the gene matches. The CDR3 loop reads CASSQLSGQGDETQYF. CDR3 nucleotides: TGCGCCAGCAGCCAATTGTCGGGACAGGGGGATGAGACCCAGTACTTC.

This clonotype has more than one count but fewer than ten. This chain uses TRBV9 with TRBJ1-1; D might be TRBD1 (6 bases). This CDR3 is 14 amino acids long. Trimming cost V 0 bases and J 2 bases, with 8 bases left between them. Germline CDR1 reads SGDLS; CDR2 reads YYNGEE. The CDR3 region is CASSVAGTNTEAFF. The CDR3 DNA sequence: TGTGCCAGCAGCGTAGCCGGGACAAACACTGAAGCTTTCTTT. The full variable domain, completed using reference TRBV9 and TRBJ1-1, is DSGVTQTPKHLITATGQRVTLRCSPRSGDLSVYWYQQSLDQGLQFLIQYYNGEERAKGNILERFSAQQFPDLHSELNLSSLELGDSALYFCASSVAGTNTEAFFGQGTRLTVV.

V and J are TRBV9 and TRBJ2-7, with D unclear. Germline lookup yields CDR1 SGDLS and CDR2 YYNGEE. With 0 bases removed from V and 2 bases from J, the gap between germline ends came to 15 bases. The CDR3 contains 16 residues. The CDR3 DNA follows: TGTGCCAGCAGCGTAGCGCCTCACCAAACAACCTACGAGCAGTACTTC. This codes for CASSVAPHQTTYEQYF.

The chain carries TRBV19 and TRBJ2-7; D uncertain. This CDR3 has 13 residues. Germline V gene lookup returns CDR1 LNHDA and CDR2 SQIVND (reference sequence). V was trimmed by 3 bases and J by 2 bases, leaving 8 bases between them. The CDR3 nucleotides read TGTGCCAGTAGTATGGACGGACCCTACGAGCAGTACTTC. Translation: CASSMDGPYEQYF.

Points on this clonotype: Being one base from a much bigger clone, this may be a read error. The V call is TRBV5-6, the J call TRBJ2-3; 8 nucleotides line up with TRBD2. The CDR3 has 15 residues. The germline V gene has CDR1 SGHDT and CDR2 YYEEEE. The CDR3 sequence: CVSSLRRGEGDTQYF. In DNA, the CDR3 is TGTGTCAGCAGCTTGAGGCGGGGGGAAGGAGATACGCAGTATTTT.

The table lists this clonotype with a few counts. The CDR3 reads CASSRAGQGSVYNEQFF. The CDR3 DNA is TGTGCCAGCAGCCGCGCGGGCCAAGGTAGTGTCTACAATGAGCAGTTCTTC. This sequence joins TRBV9 and TRBJ2-1; a weak D match, TRBD2 (5 bases). V lost 4 bases to trimming and J lost 3 bases, with 20 bases between them. Germline V CDR1 and CDR2: SGDLS, YYNGEE. The CDR3 has 17 amino acids.

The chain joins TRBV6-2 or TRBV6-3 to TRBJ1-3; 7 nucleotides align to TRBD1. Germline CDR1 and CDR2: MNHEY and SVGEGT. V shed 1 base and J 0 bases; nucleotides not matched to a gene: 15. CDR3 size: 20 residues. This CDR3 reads CASSYYRPWTGGSSGNTIYF. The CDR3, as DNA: TGTGCCAGCAGTTACTACCGACCCTGGACAGGAGGGAGCTCTGGAAACACCATATATTTT.